This T cell receptor beta chain was observed in a study of blood T cell repertoires in COVID-19. Study-wide background: From T cells, B-cell-depleted T cells, or PBMCs came the material, which was cDNA or gDNA.

Original methodology: Nucleated cell number was recorded as an estimate derived from reference gene primer amplification. The method was immunoSEQ multiplex PCR; TCRdb's version includes in-frame clones alone and lacks a portion of them. V and J calls plus clone size are reproduced from that table; the DNA served to infer D and trimming. This sample carries 400,000 or so clones, 90% of them seen once, and the ten largest clones take about 0.57%. This CDR3 is 15 amino acids long. Germline loops: CDR1 SGHNT, CDR2 YENEEA. Losses at the gene ends were 0 bases for V and 4 bases for J; bases not matched to a gene: 5. Enrolled through a virtual design, the participants were between roughly 18 and 100 years of age and came from 24 US areas. Before being deemed recovered, Cohort 3 donors had two negative PCRs, clearance, or symptom resolution.

The TCR sequence derives from a young man who had recovered from COVID-19. The chain uses TRBV11-3 and TRBJ1-2, with 7 bases identical to TRBD1. The sample consisted of PBMCs or T cells enriched from blood (not recorded which). DNA for the CDR3: TGTGCCAGCAGCTTAGATACGGGACAGATCTATGGCTACACCTTC. This translates into CASSLDTGQIYGYTF.